This record covers a single TCR beta chain. What it binds is unknown. The sample is drawn from a study of blood T cells in healthy people across ages. Across the whole study: Capture via template switching afforded approximately one barcoded beta molecule per two T cells. Study results and caveats: Higher diversity, along with more naive CD4+ cells, distinguished long-lived donors from aged donors.

The V gene lost 2 bases and the J gene lost 4 bases, with 6 bases spanning the gap. The CDR3 runs 12 residues. Germline CDR1 reads SGHTA; CDR2 reads FQGNSA. It was with a sample-barcoded 5' primer and a J-beta primer mix that a second PCR of roughly 6 to 11 cycles was run. With 12 random nucleotides, a template-switch adaptor tagged each individual cDNA molecule. TCRdb recomputed calls from the 5' RACE reads with MiXCR, one row per CDR3 protein. Counted here are roughly 1,800,000 distinct CDR3 sequences, about 50% occurring once; the ten biggest clones make up roughly 2.1%. This sequence joins TRBV7-2 and TRBJ2-7; no clear D gene. What was sequenced was blood. The origin of this receptor is a woman aged 40 to 50 in good health. CDR3 sequence (DNA): TGTGCCAGCAGCTTAATCGCTTACGAGCAGTACTTC. The encoded protein is CASSLIAYEQYF. Variable domain in full (rest from reference TRBV7-2 and TRBJ2-7): GAGVSQSPSNKVTEKGKDVELRCDPISGHTALYWYRQSLGQGLEFLIYFQGNSAPDKSGLPSDRFSAERTGGSVSTLTIQRTQQEDSAVYLCASSLIAYEQYFGPGTRLTVT.